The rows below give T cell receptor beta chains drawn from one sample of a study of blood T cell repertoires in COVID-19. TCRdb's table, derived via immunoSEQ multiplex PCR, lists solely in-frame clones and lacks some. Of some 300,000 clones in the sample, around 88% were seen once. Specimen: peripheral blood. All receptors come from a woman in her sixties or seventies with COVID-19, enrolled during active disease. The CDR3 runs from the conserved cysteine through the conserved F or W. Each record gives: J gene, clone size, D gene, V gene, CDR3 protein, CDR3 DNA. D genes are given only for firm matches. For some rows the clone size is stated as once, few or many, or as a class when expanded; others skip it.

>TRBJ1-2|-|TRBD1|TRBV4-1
CASSPLQGEAGYTF
TGCGCCAGCAGCCCGCTACAGGGGGAGGCTGGCTACACCTTC
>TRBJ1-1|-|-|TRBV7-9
CASSSGTPNTEAFF
TGTGCCAGCAGCTCCGGGACACCGAACACTGAAGCTTTCTTT
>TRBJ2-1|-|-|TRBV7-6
CASSVTRSEDVSGQFF
TGTGCCAGCAGCGTTACCCGTTCGGAAGACGTTTCGGGGCAGTTCTTC
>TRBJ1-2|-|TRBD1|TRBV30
CAWSIHRGNSVGYTF
TGTGCCTGGAGTATTCACAGGGGGAATTCGGTTGGCTACACCTTC
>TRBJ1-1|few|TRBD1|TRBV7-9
CASSLGQGETEAFF
TGTGCCAGCAGCCTCGGACAGGGTGAGACTGAAGCTTTCTTT
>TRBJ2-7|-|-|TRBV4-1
CASSQDPVSEASYEQYF
TGCGCCAGCAGCCAAGATCCGGTATCCGAAGCCTCCTACGAGCAGTACTTC
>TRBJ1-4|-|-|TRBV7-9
CASSSPGIFEKLFF
TGTGCCAGCAGCTCCCCCGGGATTTTTGAAAAACTGTTTTTT
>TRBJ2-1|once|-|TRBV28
CASSFSNEQFF
TGTGCCAGCAGTTTCTCGAATGAGCAGTTCTTC
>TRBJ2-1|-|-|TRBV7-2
CASSLARNEQFF
TGTGCCAGCAGCCTAGCGAGGAATGAGCAGTTCTTC
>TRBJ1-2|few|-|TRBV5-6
CASSLGPGESNYGYTF
TGTGCCAGCAGCTTGGGACCGGGGGAGTCTAACTATGGCTACACCTTC
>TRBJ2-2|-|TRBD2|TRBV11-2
CASSVSGGAGGELFF
TGTGCCAGCAGCGTTAGCGGGGGGGCCGGCGGGGAGCTGTTTTTT
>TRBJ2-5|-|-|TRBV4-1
CASSGGEETQYF
TGCGCCAGCAGCGGCGGAGAAGAGACCCAGTACTTC
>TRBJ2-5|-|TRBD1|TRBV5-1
CASSYGTGGQETQYF
TGCGCCAGCAGCTACGGGACAGGAGGTCAAGAGACCCAGTACTTC
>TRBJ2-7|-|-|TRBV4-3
CASSQEEGLRGGEQYF
TGCGCCAGCAGCCAAGAAGAGGGTCTTAGGGGGGGCGAGCAGTACTTC
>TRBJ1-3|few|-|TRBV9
CASSVGLMRGNTIYF
TGTGCCAGCAGCGTAGGGTTAATGAGGGGAAACACCATATATTTT
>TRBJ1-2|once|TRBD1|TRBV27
CASTRQGNYGYTF
TGTGCCAGCACAAGACAGGGGAACTATGGCTACACCTTC
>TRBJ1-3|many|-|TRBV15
CATSRGGGMENTIYF
TGTGCCACCAGCCGAGGAGGGGGAATGGAAAACACCATATATTTT
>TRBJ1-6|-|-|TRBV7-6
CASSSQYNSPLHF
TGTGCCAGCAGCTCACAATATAATTCACCCCTCCACTTT
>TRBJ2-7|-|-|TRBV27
CASSSPGEGPYEQYF
TGTGCCAGCAGCTCCCCAGGGGAAGGCCCCTACGAGCAGTACTTC
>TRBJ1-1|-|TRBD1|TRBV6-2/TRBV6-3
CASSWRGHYTEAFF
TGTGCCAGCAGTTGGAGGGGGCATTACACTGAAGCTTTCTTT
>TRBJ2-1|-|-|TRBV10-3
CAISPSSGIVSNEQFF
TGTGCCATCAGCCCTTCATCGGGTATAGTAAGCAATGAGCAGTTCTTC
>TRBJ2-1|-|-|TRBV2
CASSDGGSSYNEQFF
TGTGCCAGCAGTGATGGGGGGAGCTCCTACAATGAGCAGTTCTTC